This TCR beta chain emerged from a study of blood T cell repertoires in COVID-19. Clones were read by immunoSEQ multiplex PCR, and TCRdb kept only the in-frame ones, dropping some. The data hold approximately 290,000 clones, with around nine tenths observed a single time. Trimming left V 0 bases short and J 0 bases short, with 5 bases between. Germline values: CDR1 LGHDT, CDR2 YNNKEL (reference sequence). This CDR3 region has 14 residues. Sequenced: peripheral blood. This sequence was found in a woman aged 55-70 years with acute or convalescent COVID-19. The chain joins TRBV3-1 (or the pseudogene TRBV3-2) to TRBJ1-1; D call uncertain. CDR3 sequence: CASSQEALNTEAFF. CDR3 coding DNA: TGTGCCAGCAGCCAAGAAGCCCTGAACACTGAAGCTTTCTTT.